This T cell receptor beta chain was obtained from a study of T cells in women clearing cervical HPV infection listed by TCRdb under 2018. With respect to the entire study: The cases were about 27 women with histologically confirmed HPV16-related CIN3 or worse, and 2 of these cases were invasive cancers. Cases had a median age of approximately 35 years compared with just over 37 for controls, and baseline characteristics showed no significant differences between the groups. Case blood was taken at the visit when the lesion was first identified, whereas control blood was taken when infection was no longer detected. Cases and controls were matched on age within five years and on year of sample collection. The parent cohort enrolled 9,500 to 12,000 women aged 18 or older in Guanacaste, Costa Rica, in about 1992 to 1994 and followed the women for less than nine years. Controls were approximately 25 women whose single incident HPV16 infection cleared within 12 months without precancer or cancer developing. An exploratory proof-of-principle case-control study, nested within the Guanacaste HPV Natural History Study in Costa Rica, was conducted to compare TCR repertoires across cervical HPV16 outcomes. Five blinded duplicates per group were added as quality controls, so that some 60 samples were obtained: 50 or so participants and 10 replicates. Because only a few women had HLA typing data, the possibility that HLA type acted as a confounder could not be ruled out. Among cases, blood sampling occurred a median of roughly 150 days after lesion detection, with an interquartile range of about 80 to 230 days. Study-wide conclusions, independent of this receptor: Cases had lower TRBV6-7 relative abundance than controls (about 0.1% versus 0.15%; Bonferroni P = 0.0008). Cases were distinguished from controls with an estimated AUC of about 0.8 by random forest classifiers combining richness and V gene abundances. Whether associations preceded infection or resulted from infection could not be shown with the cross-sectional design, and effector/memory subsets and HPV-specific T cells were not isolated. T-cell numbers per sample were unknown, so richness differences could reflect varying T-cell content rather than repertoire biology. Significantly higher TCR repertoire richness was observed in CIN3+ cases than in controls across sequencing depths, whereas no difference in evenness was found.

Turning to this clone: This clone's antigen is unknown. With the read ending 3 residues before the CDR3 end, the germline J gene is used to fill in that end.

The CDR3 starts with the cysteine, ends with the phenylalanine, and has 15 residues. Of the CDR3's DNA, 36 bases were read; they are in frame from base 1. For CDR1 and CDR2, the germline V gene (reference sequence) lists LNHDA and SQIVND. Trimming takes 6 bases off V and 6 bases off J; junction bases not matched to a gene: 13. Using the immunoSEQ assay, multiplex PCR amplified TCR beta CDR3 regions from an average of approximately 1,100 ng of genomic DNA per sample. Primer bias was corrected in the assay by using a complete synthetic TCR repertoire to establish an amplification baseline. The amplicons were sequenced on the Illumina platform. Per the original workflow: Sequence errors were corrected by clustering with frequency ratios and a modified nearest-neighbor algorithm, and the sequences were then analyzed in the immunoSEQ Analyzer using IMGT gene definitions. At each rarefaction depth, TCR richness and evenness were averaged across 20 rarefaction repeats, and any sample with fewer sequences than the depth was left out. V, D and J gene relative abundances were compared between groups with Wilcoxon rank sum tests, applying FDR correction. For the blinded duplicates, the intraclass correlation was about 96% for TCR richness and averaged about 77% across 66 gene segments. TCRdb mirrors the immuneACCESS table, restricted to in-frame sequences. Some clones are absent from its copies; in checked studies, under half trace to an unresolved V gene, and the reason for the others is unknown. Clone size and the V and J calls come from that table; the DNA yielded D and trimming. In this sample's table one finds approximately 18,000 clones. The ten largest account for 3.2% of the sample.

Every participant had a single incident cervical HPV16 infection, and prevalent HPV16 infections were excluded. Cervical HPV DNA was detected with MY09/MY11 PCR, and genotyping was done with dot-blot hybridization. Around 14 mL of heparinized blood was centrifuged, after which the buffy coat was aliquoted, frozen at -30 degrees C, and then stored at -80 degrees C. QIAGEN kits were used to extract genomic DNA from buffy coat specimens. Rearrangement joined TRBV19 to TRBJ2-7, with TRBD1 identical over 8 junction bases. The clonotype comes from a woman between 18 and 70 years old with a cervical HPV16 infection that either progressed to CIN3+ or cleared (not recorded which). Sequenced input: blood buffy coat. The CDR3 bases that were read are TGTGCCAGTAGCCAAGACAGGGGCGGTCTCCGCGAG. This encodes CASSQDRGGLRE. The CDR3 in full is CASSQDRGGLREQYF. The CDR3 plus the reference TRBV19 and TRBJ2-7 genes for the other parts give the full variable domain: DGGITQSPKYLFRKEGQNVTLSCEQNLNHDAMYWYRQDPGQGLRLIYYSQIVNDFQKGDIAEGYSVSREKKESFPLTVTSAQKNPTAFYLCASSQDRGGLREQYFGPGTRLTVT.